Below, 32 T cell receptor beta chains from the same sample are listed, as sequenced in a study of T cell responses to AZD1222 COVID-19 vaccine. Repertoires were generated with immunoSEQ multiplex PCR, while TCRdb's copy carries only in-frame clones and drops some. The repertoire holds about 140,000 clones, with around 93% as singletons. This sample comprised peripheral blood, obtained 28 days after the second AZD1222 dose. These receptors were obtained from an adult who received the AZD1222 COVID-19 vaccine.

This clone was seen once. This rearrangement joins TRBV19 to TRBJ1-2; 7 bases line up with TRBD1. Per germline, CDR1 LNHDA and CDR2 SQIVND (reference sequence). The CDR3 sequence is 15 residues long. V gave up 5 bases and J gave up 8 bases; unmatched junction bases: 14. The CDR3 is CASSFRTGQPGGYTF. In nucleotides, the CDR3 is TGTGCCAGTAGTTTCCGGACAGGTCAACCTGGGGGCTACACCTTC. The whole variable domain, filled in from reference TRBV19 and TRBJ1-2, reads DGGITQSPKYLFRKEGQNVTLSCEQNLNHDAMYWYRQDPGQGLRLIYYSQIVNDFQKGDIAEGYSVSREKKESFPLTVTSAQKNPTAFYLCASSFRTGQPGGYTFGSGTRLTVV.

V gene TRBV1 combines with J gene TRBJ2-3. TRBV1 is reported as a pseudogene. There are 14 residues in the CDR3. The CDR3 DNA sequence: TGCACCAGCAGCCGGGGGGCTACCACAGATACGCAGTATTTT. Residues: CTSSRGATTDTQYF.

J is TRBJ1-3 and V is TRBV28; a weak D match, TRBD1 (6 bases). Germline CDR1 reads MDHEN; CDR2 reads SYDVKM. The CDR3 totals 16 residues. The ends were cut back, 2 bases at V and 6 bases at J, with 17 bases in the middle. CDR3 loop: CASSLNGGANLNTIYF. The CDR3 DNA reads as TGTGCCAGCAGTTTAAATGGGGGCGCCAATTTAAACACCATATATTTT.

The chain recombines TRBV9 with TRBJ1-2, with D possibly matching TRBD1 (5 bases). Germline V gene sequence: CDR1 SGDLS, CDR2 YYNGEE. CDR3 length: 14 residues. V lost 0 bases, J lost 8 bases, and 14 bases lay in between. The CDR3 here is CASSVEGRGRGYTF. The CDR3 DNA reads as TGTGCCAGCAGCGTAGAGGGGAGAGGGCGCGGCTACACCTTC.

The chain recombines TRBV20-1 with TRBJ1-2; D unclear. The germline V and J ends were trimmed by 6 bases and 5 bases, with 10 bases remaining between them. The CDR3 is 11 residues long. The germline gives CDR1 DFQATT, CDR2 SNEGSKA (reference sequence). CDR3 nucleotides: TGCAGTGCCGAACTGCTTTATGGCTACACCTTC. This translates into CSAELLYGYTF.

This clone was detected only a few times. The gene calls are TRBV2 and TRBJ1-1; TRBD1 might be the D (5 bases). This CDR3 has 13 amino acids. The V end lost 0 bases, the J end lost 11 bases, and 13 bases lay between the germline ends. Germline loops: CDR1 SNHLY, CDR2 FYNNEI. CDR3 residues: CASSEALQGKAFF. The CDR3, as DNA: TGTGCCAGCAGTGAAGCGCTTCAGGGCAAGGCTTTCTTT.

This clone was picked up one time. The CDR3 sequence: CASSRQGAGNTIYF. DNA for the CDR3: TGTGCCAGCAGTCGACAGGGCGCTGGAAACACCATATATTTT. The chain uses TRBV27 and TRBJ1-3, with 7 nucleotides matching TRBD1. Unmatched junction bases numbered 3, after V lost 5 bases and J lost 2 bases. CDR1 is MNHEY, CDR2 SMNVEV, per germline (reference sequence). The CDR3 contains 14 residues.

This chain connects TRBV19 to TRBJ2-2, with 7 positions matching TRBD2. The CDR3 is 15 residues long. After removal of 5 bases from V and 6 bases from J, the junction contained 9 bases not matched to a gene. CDR1 LNHDA and CDR2 SQIVND come from the germline V gene (reference sequence). The CDR3 loop is CASSPLAGVAGELFF. Here the CDR3 DNA reads TGTGCCAGTAGTCCTTTGGCGGGAGTGGCCGGGGAGCTGTTTTTT.

The chain joins TRBV13 to TRBJ1-1; 9 nucleotides agree with TRBD1. Unmatched junction bases numbered 8, after V lost 5 bases and J lost 4 bases. Germline V gives CDR1 PRHDT, CDR2 FYEKMQ (reference sequence). There are 15 residues in the CDR3. CDR3 in amino acids: CASSTDRGEGTEAFF. The CDR3 nucleotides read TGTGCCAGCAGCACCGACAGGGGGGAGGGCACTGAAGCTTTCTTT.

This clone was seen a single time. The chain uses TRBV7-8 and TRBJ1-2; TRBD1 matches at 7 bases. The CDR3 sequence is 13 residues long. The germline V gene encodes CDR1 SGHVS and CDR2 FQNEAQ. V was pared by 3 bases and J by 8 bases, with 6 bases of the junction left unmatched. For the CDR3, the DNA is TGTGCCAGCAGCTTTTCAGGGGGAGTCGGCTACACCTTC. Protein: CASSFSGGVGYTF.

The gene calls are TRBV28 and TRBJ2-2; TRBD2 aligns across 8 bases. CDR3 length: 14 amino acids. From germline, CDR1 is MDHEN and CDR2 SYDVKM. The junction had 5 bases not matched to a gene; V was cut back by 7 bases and J by 4 bases. The CDR3 DNA reads TGTGCCAGCAACCGACTAGCGACCACCGGGGAGCTGTTTTTT. Translated, it gives CASNRLATTGELFF.

The sample holds one count of this clone. The rearrangement joins TRBV24-1 to TRBJ2-3, with 13 nucleotides matching TRBD2. This CDR3 comprises 20 residues. Trimming at V came to 4 bases and at J to 0 bases, leaving 12 bases not matched to a gene. Germline lookup yields CDR1 KGHDR and CDR2 SFDVKD. CDR3 bases: TGTGCCACCAGTGACCAGGGACTAGCGGGACGTTCCTTTAGCACAGATACGCAGTATTTT. Its translation: CATSDQGLAGRSFSTDTQYF.

This chain joins TRBV18 and TRBJ2-1; a weak D match, TRBD1 (6 bases). The V end lost 3 bases, the J end lost 7 bases, and 10 bases lay between the germline ends. The CDR3 has 13 amino acids. Germline values: CDR1 KGHSH, CDR2 LQKENI. This CDR3 reads CASSPLGANEQFF. DNA for the CDR3: TGTGCCAGCTCACCTTTGGGGGCAAATGAGCAGTTCTTC.

This rearrangement joins TRBV28 to TRBJ2-1, with 8 bases lining up with TRBD2. CDR1 is MDHEN and CDR2 is SYDVKM in the germline V gene. The ends lost 4 bases at V and 4 bases at J; junction bases unmatched: 9. The CDR3 has 16 amino acids. The CDR3 coding sequence is TGTGCCAGCAGTTCCTTTCTAGCGGGCCGATACAATGAGCAGTTCTTC. It is translated as CASSSFLAGRYNEQFF.

In the case of this clone: Different DNA sequences within this sample yield the same CDR3. The chain employs TRBV9 and TRBJ2-2; D is undetermined. The germline V and J ends were trimmed by 0 bases and 5 bases, with 5 bases remaining between them. The CDR3 spans 13 residues. Germline V CDR1 and CDR2: SGDLS, YYNGEE. This CDR3 is CASSVEGTGELFF. Written as DNA, the CDR3 is TGTGCCAGCAGCGTAGAGGGTACCGGGGAGCTGTTTTTT. The entire variable domain, with the rest obtained from reference TRBV9 and TRBJ2-2, is as follows: DSGVTQTPKHLITATGQRVTLRCSPRSGDLSVYWYQQSLDQGLQFLIQYYNGEERAKGNILERFSAQQFPDLHSELNLSSLELGDSALYFCASSVEGTGELFFGEGSRLTVL.

The chain joins TRBV28 to TRBJ1-2; D unclear. CDR1 is MDHEN and CDR2 is SYDVKM in the germline V gene. This CDR3 is 15 amino acids long. V lost 2 bases, J lost 0 bases, and 10 bases lay in between. CDR3 amino acids: CASSLGGPTNYGYTF. The CDR3 region has the DNA TGTGCCAGCAGTTTAGGCGGTCCAACTAACTATGGCTACACCTTC.

The V call is TRBV24-1, the J call TRBJ2-7; D is perhaps TRBD2 (6 bases). CDR1 and CDR2 (germline): KGHDR, SFDVKD. The CDR3 loop spans 15 amino acids. Trimming took 4 bases from V and 5 from J, leaving 17 bases between them. CDR3 nucleotide sequence: TGTGCCACCAGTGACGCAGGCGGGGTCCAGCACGAGCAGTACTTC. This codes for CATSDAGGVQHEQYF.

The chain employs TRBV28 and TRBJ2-3; 10 bases are shared with TRBD2. The CDR3 spans 15 residues. J gave up 3 bases and V 3 bases, and 3 bases lay outside the gene matches. The germline gives CDR1 MDHEN, CDR2 SYDVKM. The DNA for the CDR3 is TGTGCCAGCAGTTTTTTAGCGGGAGGAACAGATACGCAGTATTTT. Encoded protein: CASSFLAGGTDTQYF.

This clone showed up just once. This chain connects TRBV5-1 to TRBJ2-5; D call uncertain. Trimming took 0 bases from V and 1 from J, leaving 4 bases between them. The length of the CDR3 is 13 residues. Germline CDR1 is SGHRS and CDR2 is YFSETQ. The CDR3 nucleotides are TGCGCCAGCAGCTTGGGGATCCAAGAGACCCAGTACTTC. Its translation is CASSLGIQETQYF.

The chain has TRBV5-1 and TRBJ1-1, with a tentative D call TRBD1 (5 bases). The germline V and J ends were trimmed by 2 bases and 0 bases, with 14 bases remaining between them. The CDR3 loop spans 16 amino acids. Germline V gene lookup returns CDR1 SGHRS and CDR2 YFSETQ. CDR3 coding DNA: TGCGCCAGCAGCTTTGGACGACAGCACATGAACACTGAAGCTTTCTTT. It encodes CASSFGRQHMNTEAFF.

This rearrangement joins TRBV5-1 to TRBJ2-3; TRBD2 matches at 12 bases. The trim removed 7 bases at V and 2 bases at J, leaving 11 bases unmatched. From germline, CDR1 is SGHRS and CDR2 YFSETQ. The CDR3 consists of 17 residues. CDR3 DNA: TGCGCCAGCGGGGGTCTAGCGGGAGGGCCAATCACAGATACGCAGTATTTT. This sequence encodes CASGGLAGGPITDTQYF. Looking up the rest from reference TRBV5-1 and TRBJ2-3 gives the full variable domain: KAGVTQTPRYLIKTRGQQVTLSCSPISGHRSVSWYQQTPGQGLQFLFEYFSETQRNKGNFPGRFSGRQFSNSRSEMNVSTLELGDSALYLCASGGLAGGPITDTQYFGPGTRLTVL.

The V gene is TRBV28, the J gene TRBJ2-2; a possible D gene is TRBD2 (7 bases). V shed 8 bases and J shed 5 bases, with 15 bases lying between them. The CDR3 contains 14 residues. Germline V gene data show CDR1 as MDHEN and CDR2 as SYDVKM. The DNA for the CDR3 is TGTGCCAGCGCTCGGGGAGGGGGGACCGGGGAGCTGTTTTTT. Protein sequence: CASARGGGTGELFF.

The chain couples TRBV4-2 to TRBJ1-6, with 7 bases that match TRBD1. CDR3 length: 16 amino acids. Germline trimming cut 0 bases from V and 7 bases from J; bases unmatched to any gene: 6. In germline, CDR1 is LGHNA, CDR2 YNFKEQ. CDR3 sequence: CASSQDPGTANSPLHF. The CDR3 DNA reads TGTGCCAGCAGCCAAGACCCCGGGACAGCAAATTCACCCCTCCACTTT.

The chain joins TRBV18 to TRBJ2-5, with TRBD2 identical over 11 bases. V trimming: 5 bases; J trimming: 4 bases; junction bases outside the gene matches: 15. This CDR3 contains 18 residues. Germline V gene lookup returns CDR1 KGHSH and CDR2 LQKENI. In DNA form, the CDR3 reads TGTGCCAGCTCAAATATAGCGGGAGGGCGAGAGATTCGAGAGACCCAGTACTTC. Encoded protein: CASSNIAGGREIRETQYF.

V is TRBV27 and J is TRBJ2-2, with D hard to call. This CDR3 contains 12 residues. Trimming took 3 bases from V and 6 from J, leaving 5 bases between them. From germline, CDR1 is MNHEY and CDR2 SMNVEV (reference sequence). CDR3 amino acids: CASSFFPGELFF. For the CDR3, the DNA is TGTGCCAGCAGTTTCTTTCCCGGGGAGCTGTTTTTT.

The chain carries TRBV2 and TRBJ1-2; a weak D match, TRBD1 (5 bases). V was pared by 7 bases and J by 8 bases, with 17 bases between. This CDR3 contains 13 residues. CDR1 is SNHLY, CDR2 FYNNEI, per germline. DNA of the CDR3: TGTGCCAGCAAACAGGAAATGACACAAGGCTACACCTTC. Its translation is CASKQEMTQGYTF.

The chain has TRBV28 and TRBJ1-1; the D is unclear. The V and J ends lost 6 bases and 0 bases respectively, with 14 bases between them. The CDR3 is 15 amino acids. Germline CDR1 is MDHEN and CDR2 is SYDVKM. The CDR3 loop is CASRDGTVMNTEAFF. In nucleotides, the CDR3 is TGTGCCAGCAGAGATGGAACAGTAATGAACACTGAAGCTTTCTTT.

Note on this clone: The same CDR3 also results from other DNA sequences found in this sample. The chain uses TRBV20-1 and TRBJ1-1; no reliable D call. Deletions cut 4 bases from V and 1 base from J, with 4 bases between. Germline V gene data show CDR1 as DFQATT and CDR2 as SNEGSKA (reference sequence). The CDR3 is made up of 11 amino acids. The CDR3 DNA reads TGCAGTGCTAAAGGGAACACTGAAGCTTTCTTT. This encodes CSAKGNTEAFF.

J is TRBJ1-6 and V is TRBV14, with 7 positions matching TRBD1. CDR3 length equals 16 residues. Germline-derived CDR1 and CDR2 are SGHDN and FVKESK. V gave up 1 base and J gave up 10 bases; unmatched junction bases: 10. The CDR3, as DNA: TGTGCCAGCAGCCAAGGAGGGACAGTTGTATACTCACCCCTCCACTTT. Translating it yields CASSQGGTVVYSPLHF.

V and J are TRBV27 and TRBJ2-7, with TRBD2 matching 7 bases. J was trimmed by 0 bases and V by 6 bases; bases with no gene match: 8. The CDR3 length is 15 residues. CDR1 is MNHEY, CDR2 SMNVEV, per germline (reference sequence). The CDR3 reads CASSPLAESSYEQYF. Here the CDR3 DNA reads TGTGCCAGCAGCCCTCTAGCGGAGAGCTCCTACGAGCAGTACTTC.

The chain recombines TRBV11-1 with TRBJ1-6, with D unresolved. Germline CDR1 and CDR2: SGHAT and FQDESV (reference sequence). Deletions cut 5 bases from V and 13 bases from J, with 9 bases between. This CDR3 comprises 11 residues. CDR3 residues: CASSHFGPLHF. CDR3 bases: TGTGCCAGCAGCCACTTCGGGCCCCTCCACTTT.

The chain has TRBV27 and TRBJ1-1; unclear D gene. The V and J ends lost 7 bases and 4 bases respectively, with 10 bases between them. The germline gives CDR1 MNHEY, CDR2 SMNVEV (reference sequence). The CDR3 spans 12 residues. The CDR3 loop reads CASKRGITEAFF. The CDR3 region has the DNA TGTGCCAGCAAAAGAGGGATCACTGAAGCTTTCTTT.